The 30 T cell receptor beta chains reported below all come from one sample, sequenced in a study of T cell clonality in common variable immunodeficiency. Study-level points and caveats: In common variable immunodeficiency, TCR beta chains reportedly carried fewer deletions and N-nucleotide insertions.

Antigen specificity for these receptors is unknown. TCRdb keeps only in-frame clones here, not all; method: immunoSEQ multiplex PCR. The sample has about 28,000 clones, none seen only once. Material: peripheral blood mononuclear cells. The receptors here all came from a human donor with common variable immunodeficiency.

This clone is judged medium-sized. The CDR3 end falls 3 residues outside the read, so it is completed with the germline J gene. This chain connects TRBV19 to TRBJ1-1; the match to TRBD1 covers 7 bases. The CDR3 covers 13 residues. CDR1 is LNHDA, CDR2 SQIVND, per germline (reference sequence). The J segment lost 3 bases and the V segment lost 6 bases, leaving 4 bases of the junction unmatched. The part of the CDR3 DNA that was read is TGTGCCAGTAGCACAGGGGTTTACACTGAA. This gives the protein CASSTGVYTE. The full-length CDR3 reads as CASSTGVYTEAFF.

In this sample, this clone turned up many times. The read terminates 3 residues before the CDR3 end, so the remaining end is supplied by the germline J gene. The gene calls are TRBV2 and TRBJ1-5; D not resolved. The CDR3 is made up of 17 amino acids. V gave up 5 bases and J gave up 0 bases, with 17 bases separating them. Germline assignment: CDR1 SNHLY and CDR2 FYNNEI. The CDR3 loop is CASSPNSWHYSNQPQHF. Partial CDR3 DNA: TGTGCCAGCAGTCCAAATTCTTGGCATTATAGCAATCAGCCC.

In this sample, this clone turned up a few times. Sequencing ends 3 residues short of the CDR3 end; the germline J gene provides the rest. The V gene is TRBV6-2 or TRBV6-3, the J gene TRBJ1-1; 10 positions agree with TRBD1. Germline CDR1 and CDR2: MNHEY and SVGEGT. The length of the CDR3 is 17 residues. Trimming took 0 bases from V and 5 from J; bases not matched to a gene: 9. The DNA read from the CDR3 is TGTGCCAGCAGTTACTCGAGGACAGGGGGAGTGTGGACTGAA. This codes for CASSYSRTGGVWTE. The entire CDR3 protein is CASSYSRTGGVWTEAFF.

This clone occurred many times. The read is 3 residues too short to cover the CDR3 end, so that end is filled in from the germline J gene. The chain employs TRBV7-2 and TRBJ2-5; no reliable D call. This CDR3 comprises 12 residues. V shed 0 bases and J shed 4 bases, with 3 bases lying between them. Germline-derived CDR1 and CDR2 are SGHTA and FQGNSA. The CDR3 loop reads CASSLALETQYF. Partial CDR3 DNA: TGTGCCAGCAGCTTAGCCCTAGAGACC. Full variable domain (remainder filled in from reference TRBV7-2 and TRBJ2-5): GAGVSQSPSNKVTEKGKDVELRCDPISGHTALYWYRQSLGQGLEFLIYFQGNSAPDKSGLPSDRFSAERTGGSVSTLTIQRTQQEDSAVYLCASSLALETQYFGPGTRLLVL.

CDR3 sequence: CASSLVGLPGEKLFF. Partial CDR3 DNA: TGTGCCAGCAGCTTAGTAGGTCTTCCCGGGGAAAAA. The chain recombines TRBV7-2 with TRBJ1-4, with D uncertain. Coverage ceases 3 residues before the CDR3 finishes, and the germline J gene fills in the end. Per germline, CDR1 SGHTA and CDR2 FQGNSA. V was shortened by 1 base and J by 8 bases, with 14 bases between the two germline ends. CDR3 length: 15 residues.

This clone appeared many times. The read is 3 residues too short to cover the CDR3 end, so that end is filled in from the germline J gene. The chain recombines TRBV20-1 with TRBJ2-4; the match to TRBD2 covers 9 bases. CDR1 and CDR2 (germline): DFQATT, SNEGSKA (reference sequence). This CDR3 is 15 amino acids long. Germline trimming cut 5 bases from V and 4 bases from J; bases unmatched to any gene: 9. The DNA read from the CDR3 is TGCAGTGCTCAGGACTACACTAGCGGGAAAAACATT. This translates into CSAQDYTSGKNI. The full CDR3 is CSAQDYTSGKNIQYF.

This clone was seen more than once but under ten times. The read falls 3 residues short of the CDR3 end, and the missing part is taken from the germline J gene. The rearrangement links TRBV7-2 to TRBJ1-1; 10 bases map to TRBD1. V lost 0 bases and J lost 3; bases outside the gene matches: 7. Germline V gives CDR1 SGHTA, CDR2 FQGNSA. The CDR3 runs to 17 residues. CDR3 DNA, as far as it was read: TGTGCCAGCAGCTTAGCGGGACGGGACAGGGGAGACACTGAA. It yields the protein CASSLAGRDRGDTE. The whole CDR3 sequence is CASSLAGRDRGDTEAFF.

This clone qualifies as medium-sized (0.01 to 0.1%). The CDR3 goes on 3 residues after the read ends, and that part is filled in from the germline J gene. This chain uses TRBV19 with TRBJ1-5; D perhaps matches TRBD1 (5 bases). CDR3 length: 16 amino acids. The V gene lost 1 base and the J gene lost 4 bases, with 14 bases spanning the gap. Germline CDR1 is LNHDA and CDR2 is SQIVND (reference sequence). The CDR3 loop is CASSIGAGVRNQPQHF. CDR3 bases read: TGTGCCAGTAGTATAGGGGCGGGGGTAAGAAATCAGCCC. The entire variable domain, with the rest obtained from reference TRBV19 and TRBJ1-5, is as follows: DGGITQSPKYLFRKEGQNVTLSCEQNLNHDAMYWYRQDPGQGLRLIYYSQIVNDFQKGDIAEGYSVSREKKESFPLTVTSAQKNPTAFYLCASSIGAGVRNQPQHFGDGTRLSIL.

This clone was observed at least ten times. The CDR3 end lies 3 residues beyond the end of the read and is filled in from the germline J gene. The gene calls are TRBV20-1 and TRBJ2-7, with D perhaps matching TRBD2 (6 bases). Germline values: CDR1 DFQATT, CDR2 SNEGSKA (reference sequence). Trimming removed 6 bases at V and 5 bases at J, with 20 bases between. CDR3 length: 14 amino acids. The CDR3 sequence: CSALGLFPANEQYF. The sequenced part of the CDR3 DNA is TGCAGTGCCCTGGGACTTTTTCCTGCTAACGAG.

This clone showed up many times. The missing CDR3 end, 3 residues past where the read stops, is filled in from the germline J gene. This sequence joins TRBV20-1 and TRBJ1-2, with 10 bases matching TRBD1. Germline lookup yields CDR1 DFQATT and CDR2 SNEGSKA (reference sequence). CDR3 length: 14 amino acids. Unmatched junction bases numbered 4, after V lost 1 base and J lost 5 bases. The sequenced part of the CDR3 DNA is TGCAGTGCTAGAGGCCGACAGGGGGCTTATGGC. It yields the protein CSARGRQGAYG. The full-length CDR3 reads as CSARGRQGAYGYTF.

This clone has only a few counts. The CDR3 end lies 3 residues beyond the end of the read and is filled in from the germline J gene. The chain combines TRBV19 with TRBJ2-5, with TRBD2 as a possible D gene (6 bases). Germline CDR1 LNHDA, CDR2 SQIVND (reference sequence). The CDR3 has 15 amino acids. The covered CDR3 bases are TGTGCCAGTAGTATAAGGTGGACCTGGAGGGGCACC. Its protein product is CASSIRWTWRGT. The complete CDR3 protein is CASSIRWTWRGTQYF.

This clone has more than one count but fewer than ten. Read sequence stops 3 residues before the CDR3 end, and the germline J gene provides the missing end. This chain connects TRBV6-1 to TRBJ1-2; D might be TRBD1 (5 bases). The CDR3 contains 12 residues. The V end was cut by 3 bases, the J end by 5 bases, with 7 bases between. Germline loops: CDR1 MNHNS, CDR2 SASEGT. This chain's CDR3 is CASSDTGYGYTF. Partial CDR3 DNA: TGTGCCAGCAGTGATACAGGATATGGC.

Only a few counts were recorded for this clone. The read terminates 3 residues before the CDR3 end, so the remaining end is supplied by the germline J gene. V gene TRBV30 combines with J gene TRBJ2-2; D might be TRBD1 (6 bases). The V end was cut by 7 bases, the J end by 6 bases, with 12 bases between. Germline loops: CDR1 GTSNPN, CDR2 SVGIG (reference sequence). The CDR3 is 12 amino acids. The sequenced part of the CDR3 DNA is TGTGCCTCCGCACAGGGCCCCGGGGAG. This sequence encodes CASAQGPGE. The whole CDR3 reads CASAQGPGELFF.

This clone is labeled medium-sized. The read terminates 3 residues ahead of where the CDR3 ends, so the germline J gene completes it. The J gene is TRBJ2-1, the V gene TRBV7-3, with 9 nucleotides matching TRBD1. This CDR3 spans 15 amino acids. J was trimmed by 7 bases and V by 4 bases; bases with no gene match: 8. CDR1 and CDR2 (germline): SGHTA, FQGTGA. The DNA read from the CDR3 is TGTGCCAGCAGCTGGACCGGGACAGGGCGAAATGAG. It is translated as CASSWTGTGRNE. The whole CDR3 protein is CASSWTGTGRNEQFF.

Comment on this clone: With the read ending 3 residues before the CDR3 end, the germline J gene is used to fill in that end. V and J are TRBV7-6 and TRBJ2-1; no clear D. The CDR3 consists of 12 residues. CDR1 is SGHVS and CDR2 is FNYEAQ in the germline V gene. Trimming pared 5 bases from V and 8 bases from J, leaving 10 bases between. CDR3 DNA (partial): TGTGCCAGCAGCGACCTCCTAGATGAG. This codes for CASSDLLDE. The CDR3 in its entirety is CASSDLLDEQFF.

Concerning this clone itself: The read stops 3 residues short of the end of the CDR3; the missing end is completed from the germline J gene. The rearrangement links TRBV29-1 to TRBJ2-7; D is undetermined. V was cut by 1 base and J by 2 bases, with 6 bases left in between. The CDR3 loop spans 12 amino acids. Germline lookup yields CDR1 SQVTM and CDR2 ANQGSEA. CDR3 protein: CSVEVAAYEQYF. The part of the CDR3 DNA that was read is TGCAGCGTTGAAGTGGCAGCCTACGAG.

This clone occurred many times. CDR3 DNA (partial): TGTGCCAGCAGCTTAGGGACAGGGTATGGGGATACG. This codes for CASSLGTGYGDT. In full, the CDR3 reads CASSLGTGYGDTQYF. The chain combines TRBV7-3 with TRBJ2-3; 9 bases line up with TRBD1. The read ends 3 residues early relative to the CDR3; the germline J gene fills the gap. Trimming at V came to 2 bases and at J to 6 bases, leaving 6 bases not matched to a gene. Germline CDR1 reads SGHTA; CDR2 reads FQGTGA. This CDR3 is 15 amino acids long.

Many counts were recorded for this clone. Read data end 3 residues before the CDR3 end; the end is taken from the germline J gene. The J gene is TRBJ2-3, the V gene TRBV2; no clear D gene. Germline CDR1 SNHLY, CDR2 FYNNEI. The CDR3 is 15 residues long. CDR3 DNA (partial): TGTGCCAGCAGTGAAGTCCCCACCCCCCTCATAGCG. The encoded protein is CASSEVPTPLIA. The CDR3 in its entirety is CASSEVPTPLIAQYF.

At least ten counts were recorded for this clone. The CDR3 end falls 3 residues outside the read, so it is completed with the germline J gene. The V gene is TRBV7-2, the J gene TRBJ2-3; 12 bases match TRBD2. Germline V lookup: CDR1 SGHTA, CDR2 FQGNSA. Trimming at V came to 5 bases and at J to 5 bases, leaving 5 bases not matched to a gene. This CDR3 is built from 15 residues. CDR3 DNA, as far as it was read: TGTGCCAGCAGCGCTAGCGGGGGGGCCTTAGATACG. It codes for CASSASGGALDT. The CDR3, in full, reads CASSASGGALDTQYF. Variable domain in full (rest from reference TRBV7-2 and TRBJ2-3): GAGVSQSPSNKVTEKGKDVELRCDPISGHTALYWYRQSLGQGLEFLIYFQGNSAPDKSGLPSDRFSAERTGGSVSTLTIQRTQQEDSAVYLCASSASGGALDTQYFGPGTRLTVL.

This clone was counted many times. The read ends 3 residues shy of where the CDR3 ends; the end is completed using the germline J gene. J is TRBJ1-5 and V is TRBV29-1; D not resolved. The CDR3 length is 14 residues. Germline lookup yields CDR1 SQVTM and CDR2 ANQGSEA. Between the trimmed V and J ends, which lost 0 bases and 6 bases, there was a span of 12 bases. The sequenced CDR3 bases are TGCAGCGTTGAAGATAAACAGATTTGTCAGCCC. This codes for CSVEDKQICQP. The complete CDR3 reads CSVEDKQICQPQHF.

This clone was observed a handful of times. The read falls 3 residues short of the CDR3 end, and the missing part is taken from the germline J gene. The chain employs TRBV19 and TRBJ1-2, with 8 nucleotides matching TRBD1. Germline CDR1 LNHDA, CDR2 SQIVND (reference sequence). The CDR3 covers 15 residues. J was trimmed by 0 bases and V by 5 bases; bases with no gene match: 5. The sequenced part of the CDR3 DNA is TGTGCCAGTAGTGTCTCGACAGGGGCTAACTATGGC. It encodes CASSVSTGANYG. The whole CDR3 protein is CASSVSTGANYGYTF.

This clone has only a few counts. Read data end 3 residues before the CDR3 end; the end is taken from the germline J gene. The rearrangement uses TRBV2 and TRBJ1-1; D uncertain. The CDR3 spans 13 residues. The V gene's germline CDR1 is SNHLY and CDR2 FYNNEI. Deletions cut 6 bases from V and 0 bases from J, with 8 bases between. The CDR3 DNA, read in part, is TGTGCCAGCAGAATCCGTCTGAACACTGAA. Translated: CASRIRLNTE. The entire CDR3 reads CASRIRLNTEAFF.

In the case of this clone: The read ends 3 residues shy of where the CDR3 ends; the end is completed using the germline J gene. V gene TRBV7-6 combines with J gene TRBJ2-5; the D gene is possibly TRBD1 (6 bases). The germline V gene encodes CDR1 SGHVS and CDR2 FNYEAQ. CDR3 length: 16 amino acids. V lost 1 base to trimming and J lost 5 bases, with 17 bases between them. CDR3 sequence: CASSLVSDSSGETQYF. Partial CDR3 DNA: TGTGCCAGCAGCTTAGTGTCGGACAGCTCCGGGGAGACC.

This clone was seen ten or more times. This CDR3 reads CASSLKQGAGYGYTF. The sequenced part of the CDR3 DNA is TGTGCCAGCAGCTTGAAGCAGGGGGCAGGCTATGGC. This rearrangement joins TRBV5-4 to TRBJ1-2, with 8 nucleotides matching TRBD1. The read ends 3 residues shy of where the CDR3 ends; the end is completed using the germline J gene. The CDR3 is 15 amino acids. Trimming removed 1 base from V and 4 bases from J; junction bases left unmatched: 6. In germline, CDR1 is SGHNT, CDR2 YYREEE (reference sequence).

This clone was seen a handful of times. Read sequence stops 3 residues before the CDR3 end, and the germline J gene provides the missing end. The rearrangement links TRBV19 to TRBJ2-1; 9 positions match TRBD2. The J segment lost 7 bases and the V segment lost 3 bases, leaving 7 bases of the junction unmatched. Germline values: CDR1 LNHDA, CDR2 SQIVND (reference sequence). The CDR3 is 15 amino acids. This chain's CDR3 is CASSIGLAGMNEQFF. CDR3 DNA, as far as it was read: TGTGCCAGTAGTATCGGTCTAGCGGGGATGAATGAG. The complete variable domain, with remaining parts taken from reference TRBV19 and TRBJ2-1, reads DGGITQSPKYLFRKEGQNVTLSCEQNLNHDAMYWYRQDPGQGLRLIYYSQIVNDFQKGDIAEGYSVSREKKESFPLTVTSAQKNPTAFYLCASSIGLAGMNEQFFGPGTRLTVL.

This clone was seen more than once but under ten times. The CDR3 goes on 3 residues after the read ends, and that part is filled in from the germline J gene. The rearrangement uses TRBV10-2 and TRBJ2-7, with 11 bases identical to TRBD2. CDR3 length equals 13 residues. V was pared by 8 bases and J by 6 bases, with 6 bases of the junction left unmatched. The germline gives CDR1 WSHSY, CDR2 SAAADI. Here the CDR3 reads CASGASGGSEQYF. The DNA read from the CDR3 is TGCGCCAGCGGAGCTAGCGGGGGGAGCGAG.

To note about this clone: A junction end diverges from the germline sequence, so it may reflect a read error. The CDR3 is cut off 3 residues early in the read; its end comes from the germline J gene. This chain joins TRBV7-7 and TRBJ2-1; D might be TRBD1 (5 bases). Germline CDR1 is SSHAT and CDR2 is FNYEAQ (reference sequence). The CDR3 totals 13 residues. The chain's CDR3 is CASSPDSDNEQFF. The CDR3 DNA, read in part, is TGTGCTAGCAGCCCCGACAGCGACAATGAG.

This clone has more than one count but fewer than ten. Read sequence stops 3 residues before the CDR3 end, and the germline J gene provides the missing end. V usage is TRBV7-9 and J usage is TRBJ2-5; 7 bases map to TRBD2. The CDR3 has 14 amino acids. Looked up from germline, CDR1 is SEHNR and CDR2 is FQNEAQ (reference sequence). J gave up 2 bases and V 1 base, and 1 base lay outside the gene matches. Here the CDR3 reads CASSLVGGQETQYF. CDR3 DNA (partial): TGTGCCAGCAGCTTAGTGGGGGGGCAAGAGACC.

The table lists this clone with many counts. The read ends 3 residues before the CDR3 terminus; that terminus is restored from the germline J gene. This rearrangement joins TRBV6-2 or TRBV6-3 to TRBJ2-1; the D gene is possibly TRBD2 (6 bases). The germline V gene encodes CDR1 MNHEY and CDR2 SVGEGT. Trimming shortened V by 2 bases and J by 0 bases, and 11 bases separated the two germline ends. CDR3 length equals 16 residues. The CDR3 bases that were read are TGTGCCAGCAGTTACAACTCCGGGGGCTCCTACAATGAG. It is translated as CASSYNSGGSYNE. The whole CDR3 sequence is CASSYNSGGSYNEQFF.

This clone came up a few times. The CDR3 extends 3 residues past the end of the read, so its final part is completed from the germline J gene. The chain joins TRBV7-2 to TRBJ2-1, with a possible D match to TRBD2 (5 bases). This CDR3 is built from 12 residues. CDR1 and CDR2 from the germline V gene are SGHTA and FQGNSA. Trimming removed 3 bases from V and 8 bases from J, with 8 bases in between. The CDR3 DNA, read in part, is TGTGCCAGCAGCTTTATGAGGGATGAG. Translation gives CASSFMRDE. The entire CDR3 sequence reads CASSFMRDEQFF. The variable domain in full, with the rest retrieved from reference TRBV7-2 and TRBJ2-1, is GAGVSQSPSNKVTEKGKDVELRCDPISGHTALYWYRQSLGQGLEFLIYFQGNSAPDKSGLPSDRFSAERTGGSVSTLTIQRTQQEDSAVYLCASSFMRDEQFFGPGTRLTVL.